These T cell receptor beta chains were read from a single sample in a study of shared clonotypes between healthy human individuals. Produced via immunoSEQ multiplex PCR; TCRdb's table is partial and in-frame only. The repertoire holds just over 2,000,000 clones, 85% to 95% seen once, with 0.1% to 0.15% in the top ten. The sequenced sample consisted of naive CD4+ T cells sorted from blood. The receptors originated from a man younger than 35 in good health. CDR3s leave out the opening cysteine and the closing phenylalanine or tryptophan. The order of the fields is D gene, V gene, J gene, CDR3 protein. D genes are given only for firm matches.

D gene: NA
V gene: TRBV2
J gene: TRBJ1-5
CDR3 protein: ATSIGTTQPQH

D gene: TRBD1
V gene: TRBV7-9
J gene: TRBJ2-7
CDR3 protein: ASSSNRGQRNYEQY

D gene: TRBD1
V gene: TRBV30
J gene: TRBJ1-5
CDR3 protein: AWSGTGSYPQH

D gene: NA
V gene: TRBV9
J gene: TRBJ2-3
CDR3 protein: ASSSRGTPSTDTQY

D gene: TRBD1
V gene: TRBV4-3
J gene: TRBJ1-2
CDR3 protein: ASSQDSGTGGSYGYT

D gene: TRBD1
V gene: TRBV27
J gene: TRBJ2-7
CDR3 protein: ASSHRGVYEQY

D gene: NA
V gene: TRBV19
J gene: TRBJ2-5
CDR3 protein: ASSIKGLETQY

D gene: NA
V gene: TRBV9
J gene: TRBJ1-6
CDR3 protein: ASSVEPGGDSPLH

D gene: NA
V gene: TRBV6-1
J gene: TRBJ2-2
CDR3 protein: ASSEASASVGELF

D gene: NA
V gene: TRBV11-2
J gene: TRBJ2-7
CDR3 protein: ASSLGALSSYEQY

D gene: NA
V gene: TRBV7-9
J gene: TRBJ1-1
CDR3 protein: ASSLNPGAAAF

D gene: NA
V gene: TRBV19
J gene: TRBJ1-2
CDR3 protein: ASSIEAGNYGYT

D gene: TRBD1
V gene: TRBV5-6
J gene: TRBJ2-1
CDR3 protein: ATLGQGGGNEQF

D gene: NA
V gene: TRBV6-7
J gene: TRBJ2-7
CDR3 protein: ASRSTASYEQY